Listed below are T cell receptor beta chains from one sample, sequenced in a study of T cells in Graves' hyperthyroidism and ophthalmopathy. One entry per CDR3 protein results from TCRdb running MiXCR on the multiplex PCR reads. The data contain some 510,000 distinct CDR3 sequences, under 60% of them singletons. Sequenced: peripheral blood or thyroid tissue (not recorded which). These receptors were taken from a woman aged 18-29 years with Graves' hyperthyroidism. The CDR3 runs from the conserved cysteine through the conserved F or W. Fields, in order: clone size, D gene, J gene, V gene, CDR3 DNA, CDR3 protein. A D gene is named only where the DNA matches it firmly. Expanded clones get a size class; other rows say once, few or many, or leave the size out.

few | - | TRBJ1-1 | TRBV14 | TGTGCCAGCAGCCATTCTGGGGTTTTGACTGAAGCTTTCTTT | CASSHSGVLTEAFF
- | TRBD1 | TRBJ2-5 | TRBV29-1 | TGCAGCAGCTTGGGCGGGACAGGGGAGACCCAGTACTTC | CSSLGGTGETQYF
few | - | TRBJ1-2 | TRBV20-1 | TGCAGTGCTAGCAGGAACTATGGCTACACCTTC | CSASRNYGYTF
few | - | TRBJ1-4 | TRBV20-1 | TGCAGTGCTAGAGGTCGAGGGGCCGAAAAACTGTTTTTT | CSARGRGAEKLFF
- | TRBD2 | TRBJ2-2 | TRBV5-1 | TGCGCCAGCAGCACCGGACTAGATAGCACCGGGGAGCTGTTTTTT | CASSTGLDSTGELFF
many | - | TRBJ2-5 | TRBV7-2 | TGTGCCAGCAGCTTTGGCGGGGAAGAGACCCAGTACTTC | CASSFGGEETQYF
- | TRBD1 | TRBJ1-5 | TRBV7-9 | TGTGCCAGCAGCTTTAGGACAGGGGAGGATCAGCCCCAGCATTTT | CASSFRTGEDQPQHF
- | TRBD2 | TRBJ2-7 | TRBV7-3 | TGTGCCAGCAGCTTCCCCGGACTAGTCTACGAGCAGTACTTC | CASSFPGLVYEQYF
- | TRBD1 | TRBJ2-5 | TRBV25-1 | TGTGCCAGTGCCCGGGACAGGGGGGGAGAGACCCAGTACTTC | CASARDRGGETQYF
- | TRBD2 | TRBJ2-7 | TRBV7-9 | TGTGCCAGCAGCCCCCTTAGCGGGACTAGCGCCTACGAGCAGTACTTC | CASSPLSGTSAYEQYF
many | - | TRBJ2-5 | TRBV7-3 | TGTGCCAGCAGCTTGAACGGCCAGGGCGTGGAGACCCAGTACTTC | CASSLNGQGVETQYF
once | - | TRBJ1-5 | TRBV24-1 | TGTGCCAGCACCTTTGGGGGCGACTATCAGCCCCAGCATTTT | CASTFGGDYQPQHF
- | TRBD2 | TRBJ2-3 | TRBV7-9 | TGTGCCAGCAGCCCTAGCGGGAGGGCTCGCACAGATACGCAGTATTTT | CASSPSGRARTDTQYF
- | - | TRBJ2-7 | TRBV7-1 | TGTGCCAGCAGCTCGCCCATACGGGAAGGGACTTGGGAGCAGTACTTC | CASSSPIREGTWEQYF
- | TRBD1 | TRBJ1-1 | TRBV7-2 | TGTGCCAGCAGCCAATGGGACAGGAACACTGAAGCTTTCTTT | CASSQWDRNTEAFF
- | - | TRBJ1-3 | TRBV6-1 | TGTGCCAGCACCGGATGGGGGGAAAGAAACACCATATATTTT | CASTGWGERNTIYF
few | TRBD1 | TRBJ1-2 | TRBV20-1 | TGCAGTGCGAACCTAGGACAGGGGGGTGGCTACACCTTC | CSANLGQGGGYTF
many | - | TRBJ1-6 | TRBV6-1 | TGTGCCAGCAGTTCCGTGGCGAGCTCCTATAATTCACCCCTCCACTTT | CASSSVASSYNSPLHF
- | - | TRBJ1-1 | TRBV25-1 | TGTGCCAGCAGTGACCCCCGCCAGAGATGGACAGATGAAGCTTTCTTT | CASSDPRQRWTDEAFF
- | TRBD1 | TRBJ1-2 | TRBV15 | TGTGCCAGCAAAGAAACCGGGACAGGGGACTATGGCTACACCTTC | CASKETGTGDYGYTF
many | - | TRBJ1-1 | TRBV2 | TGTGCCAGCATGGGGCCCGACACCCCAGCTTTCTTT | CASMGPDTPAFF
once | - | TRBJ2-6 | TRBV15 | TGTGCCACCATCAGAATGGCCTCTGGGGCCAACGTCCTGACTTTC | CATIRMASGANVLTF
once | - | TRBJ2-7 | TRBV5-1 | TGTGCCAGCAGCTACTCCGGGCCAGCTCAATCCTACGAGCAGTACTTC | CASSYSGPAQSYEQYF
- | TRBD1 | TRBJ2-5 | TRBV2 | TGTGCCAGAAGACAGGGGCGAGAGACCCAGTACTTC | CARRQGRETQYF
- | - | TRBJ1-2 | TRBV24-1 | TGTGCCAGCAGTCCTGGGGGGGGCAGAGCTAACTATGGCTACACCTTC | CASSPGGGRANYGYTF
many | - | TRBJ1-2 | TRBV2 | TGTGCCAGCAGCGACGAGTATGGCTACACCTTC | CASSDEYGYTF
- | - | TRBJ2-5 | TRBV7-2 | TGCGCCAGCAGCCAAGATTGGAGGGTTTGGGGTCAAGAGACCCAGTACTTC | CASSQDWRVWGQETQYF
- | TRBD2 | TRBJ2-5 | TRBV20-1 | TGCAGTGCTAGGGCCGAACTAGCGGAGACCCAGTACTTC | CSARAELAETQYF
- | TRBD1 | TRBJ1-1 | TRBV2 | TGTGCCAGCAGCTTGACAGGGGGGCATTGGAGCACTGAAGCTTTCTTT | CASSLTGGHWSTEAFF
few | TRBD1 | TRBJ1-4 | TRBV7-2 | TGTGCCAGCAGCTTAGCGGGGACAGGGGGTGAAAAACTGTTTTTT | CASSLAGTGGEKLFF
- | TRBD1 | TRBJ1-4 | TRBV2 | TGTGCCAGCGGGGGACAGGGAGGAATTGAAAAACTGTTTTTT | CASGGQGGIEKLFF
- | - | TRBJ2-5 | TRBV7-9 | TGTGCCAGCAGCACACAGGGAAGCCAAGAGACCCAGTACTTC | CASSTQGSQETQYF
- | TRBD2 | TRBJ2-5 | TRBV20-1 | TGCAGTGCTAGAGATGCCCGGGGGAGGGAGGAGACCCAGTACTTC | CSARDARGREETQYF
few | - | TRBJ1-2 | TRBV14 | TGTGCCGGCAGCTCCCACACCGGCCTCAACTATGGCTACACCTTC | CAGSSHTGLNYGYTF
- | - | TRBJ1-6 | TRBV12-3/TRBV12-4 | TGTGCCAGCAGTTCCATGGGATCACCCCTCCACTTT | CASSSMGSPLHF
once | TRBD2 | TRBJ2-4 | TRBV29-1 | TGCAGCGTAGAAAGCGGGAGCCAAAACATTCAGTACTTC | CSVESGSQNIQYF
once | TRBD1 | TRBJ1-1 | TRBV7-9 | TGTGCCAGCAGCTCGACAGGGGGGTATGCTAATGAAGCTTTCTTT | CASSSTGGYANEAFF
- | TRBD2 | TRBJ2-2 | TRBV19 | TGTGCCTGGCGGGAGACCGGGGAGCTGTTTTTT | CAWRETGELFF
once | - | TRBJ2-7 | TRBV10-3 | TGTGCCATCCCCGGGCAGGGCGACGAGCAGTACTTC | CAIPGQGDEQYF
- | TRBD1 | TRBJ1-5 | TRBV19 | TGTGCCAGTAGCTCACTGGGACAGGGGGTGAATCAGCCCCAGCATTTT | CASSSLGQGVNQPQHF
- | TRBD1 | TRBJ1-3 | TRBV10-3 | TGTGCCATCAGCGGGACAGGGGCGAGCTCTGGAAACACCATATATTTT | CAISGTGASSGNTIYF
many | TRBD2 | TRBJ2-7 | TRBV7-3 | TGTGCCACTCCGGGACTAGCGGAAACCTACGAGCAGTACTTC | CATPGLAETYEQYF
- | - | TRBJ2-2 | TRBV7-9 | TGTGCCAGCAGCTTAACGGAGGAGCTGTTTTTT | CASSLTEELFF
once | TRBD2 | TRBJ2-7 | TRBV20-1 | TGCAGTGCCAGTAGCGGGGTTAGATCCTACGAGCAGTACTTC | CSASSGVRSYEQYF
- | TRBD1 | TRBJ2-7 | TRBV7-2 | TGTGCCAGCAGCTTCATCCGACAGGGTGGTTCCGAGCAGTACTTC | CASSFIRQGGSEQYF